This T cell receptor beta chain was retrieved from a study of beta chain features in type 1 diabetes. Overall study findings and caveats: Overrepresentation of cells with high TCR expression could result from cDNA sequencing. The naive, central memory and Treg TCRB repertoires of patients appeared to be more similar to one another than those of healthy donors. When Type 1 diabetes patients were examined, their TCRB CDR3s proved moderately but significantly shorter in all four CD4+ subsets.

Deletions cut 0 bases from V and 0 bases from J, with 11 bases between. Germline V gene lookup returns CDR1 SGHAT and CDR2 FQDESV (reference sequence). This CDR3 contains 16 residues. There are a few counts of this clone. Its antigen is not identified. Expressed TCRB transcripts were sequenced, since all the RNA that had been isolated was reverse transcribed. TCRdb keeps only in-frame clones here, not all; method: immunoSEQ multiplex PCR. Among 600,000 to 700,000 clones listed, around 15% were seen once. The source is a man in his late teens or twenties with type 1 diabetes. This chain joins TRBV11-1 and TRBJ1-1; D unclear. The specimen was naive CD4+ T cells from blood. For the CDR3, the DNA is TGTGCCAGCAGCTTAGCGTTGGGCTTGATGAACACTGAAGCTTTCTTT. It specifies CASSLALGLMNTEAFF.